Below, one T cell receptor (beta chain) is given with its context. This sample was included in a study of blood T cell repertoires in COVID-19. The wider study: Specimens from acute and convalescent COVID-19 originated in the United States, Italy and Spain. Sample material is recorded as cDNA or gDNA derived from T cells, B-cell-depleted T cells, or PBMCs.

As processed by the authors: How many nucleated cells were present was estimated from reference gene primer amplification. Method: immunoSEQ multiplex PCR; TCRdb's copy keeps in-frame clones and lacks some. V and J calls and clone size are copied from that table; D and trimming were computed from the DNA. The sample lists about 92,000 clones; 80% were seen once. This CDR3 region has 16 residues. Germline V gene data show CDR1 as SGHNT and CDR2 as YYREEE (reference sequence). V dropped 5 bases and J dropped 4; count of bases not matched to a gene: 11. The sequencing sample was made of peripheral blood. The sequence was obtained from a woman in her 70s with acute or convalescent COVID-19. V usage is TRBV5-4 and J usage is TRBJ2-3; 9 nucleotides agree with TRBD1. The CDR3 is CASSTPGQGVADTQYF. For the CDR3, the DNA is TGTGCCAGCAGTACTCCGGGACAGGGTGTCGCAGATACGCAGTATTTT.